These T cell receptor beta chains were read from a single sample in a study of immune evolution from preneoplasia to lung adenocarcinoma. Here immunoSEQ multiplex PCR was the method, and the copy in TCRdb shows in-frame clones only, minus some. The sample holds a few thousand clones, around 77% seen once. The sequenced sample was FFPE adjacent normal lung tissue. These receptors originate from a person aged 60-80 years with lung adenocarcinoma. The CDR3 runs from the conserved cysteine through the conserved F or W. D genes are given only for firm matches. Clone size is given for some rows only: seen once, a few or many times, or a class if the clone is expanded.

TGTGCCAGCAGCGTCCCCCACGAGCAGTACTTC | CASSVPHEQYF | - | TRBV9 | - | TRBJ2-7
TGTGCCAGTGGTCTGAGCAATCAGCCCCAGCATTTT | CASGLSNQPQHF | - | TRBV19 | - | TRBJ1-5
TGTGCCAGCAGCTTTAACCAACGGGGGCTTAGGGAAAAACTGTTTTTT | CASSFNQRGLREKLFF | - | TRBV13 | - | TRBJ1-4
TGTGCCAGCAGCGTAGGGAATCTAGCGGGAGGGTACAATGAGCAGTTCTTC | CASSVGNLAGGYNEQFF | TRBD2 | TRBV9 | - | TRBJ2-1
TGCGCCAGCAGGTCGGAGCCCAGGGAGGGGGAGACCCAGTACTTC | CASRSEPREGETQYF | TRBD2 | TRBV5-1 | once | TRBJ2-5
TGTGCCAGCAGCTTCGTTCGCGGGACACAGATCTACGAGCAGTACTTC | CASSFVRGTQIYEQYF | - | TRBV5-6 | - | TRBJ2-7
TGTGCCAGCAGTGAGGCAGGGGGCACCGGGGAGCTGTTTTTT | CASSEAGGTGELFF | TRBD1 | TRBV6-4 | - | TRBJ2-2
TGTGCCAGAAGCTTAGTAGTCTGCCAAGAGACCCAGTACTTC | CARSLVVCQETQYF | - | TRBV7-5 | - | TRBJ2-5
TGTGCCAGCAGCGTAGCTGCAACGGGGGGAGAGCAGTACTTC | CASSVAATGGEQYF | TRBD2 | TRBV9 | few | TRBJ2-7
TGTGCCAGTCAAAGCGGGACAGGGGCCTACGAGCAGTACTTC | CASQSGTGAYEQYF | TRBD1 | TRBV19 | - | TRBJ2-7
TGTGCCAGCAGTGTGCGGACAGGAACAAACACCGGGGAGCTGTTTTTT | CASSVRTGTNTGELFF | TRBD1 | TRBV6-1 | - | TRBJ2-2
TGTGCCAGCAGCGCCCAGGCGGTTACAGATACGCAGTATTTT | CASSAQAVTDTQYF | - | TRBV7-8 | - | TRBJ2-3
TGTGCCAGCAGTTACGGGGACAGGGGTTATCAAGAGACCCAGTACTTC | CASSYGDRGYQETQYF | TRBD1 | TRBV6-6 | - | TRBJ2-5
TGTGCCAGCAGCTTAAGCCAGGGGGGGTTGGATACGCAGTATTTT | CASSLSQGGLDTQYF | - | TRBV7-9 | - | TRBJ2-3
TGTGCCAGCAGTGAAGATGGACAAATCTACGAGCAGTACTTC | CASSEDGQIYEQYF | - | TRBV2 | - | TRBJ2-7
TGCGCCAGCAGCCAAGATATCGGCAGGGAGGACACCGGGGAGCTGTTTTTT | CASSQDIGREDTGELFF | - | TRBV4-3 | few | TRBJ2-2
TGTGCCAGCAGACTCCGGGAGGGGCCTAATGAAAAACTGTTTTTT | CASRLREGPNEKLFF | - | TRBV7-9 | large | TRBJ1-4
TGTGCCAGCAGTTCCCCCCGAGCGGGAGGGGTCAATGAGCAGTTCTTC | CASSSPRAGGVNEQFF | TRBD2 | TRBV6-5 | - | TRBJ2-1
TGTGCCAGCAGTTACTCGCCCCAAATCTCTGGAAACACCATATATTTT | CASSYSPQISGNTIYF | - | TRBV6-5 | - | TRBJ1-3
TGCGCCAGCAGCTTCCAGGGAACCATGAACACTGAAGCTTTCTTT | CASSFQGTMNTEAFF | - | TRBV5-1 | - | TRBJ1-1
TGTGCCAGCAGCGTAGTCGGGGACCACCAAGAGACCCAGTACTTC | CASSVVGDHQETQYF | - | TRBV9 | few | TRBJ2-5
TGTGCCAGCAGCCTCTGGGGTCCGAGCTCCTACGAGCAGTACTTC | CASSLWGPSSYEQYF | - | TRBV13 | few | TRBJ2-7
TGTGCCAGCAGTGAAGCGGGACAGGGAGGGACTGAAGCTTTCTTT | CASSEAGQGGTEAFF | TRBD1 | TRBV6-1 | - | TRBJ1-1
TGTGCCAGCAGCCCCCGGGTGGACAGCCTCTACGAGCAGTACTTC | CASSPRVDSLYEQYF | - | TRBV7-6 | once | TRBJ2-7
TGTGCCAGCAGCTTAACGGACAGCTCCTACGAGCAGTACTTC | CASSLTDSSYEQYF | - | TRBV7-3 | - | TRBJ2-7
TGTGCCAGCTCGTCGGGACAGCGGGGGAGCCAGCCCCAGCATTTT | CASSSGQRGSQPQHF | TRBD1 | TRBV18 | - | TRBJ1-5
TGTGCCAGCAGTTTAATACCCGTGCAGCAAGAGACCCAGTACTTC | CASSLIPVQQETQYF | - | TRBV27 | - | TRBJ2-5
TGTGCCTGGAGTTGGGAAGCTGAGCAGTTCTTC | CAWSWEAEQFF | - | TRBV30 | - | TRBJ2-1
TGTGCCAGCAGCTTAGACGGGGGGAGCTCCTACGAGCAGTACTTC | CASSLDGGSSYEQYF | TRBD2 | TRBV7-3 | few | TRBJ2-7
TGTGCCAGCAGTAGGGGGGACACCGGGGAGCTGTTTTTT | CASSRGDTGELFF | - | TRBV27 | - | TRBJ2-2
TGTGCCAGCAGTTCCCCCAGGAACACTGAAGCTTTCTTT | CASSSPRNTEAFF | - | TRBV6-5 | few | TRBJ1-1
TGTGCCAGCACACTGACAGGGGACACTGAAGCTTTCTTT | CASTLTGDTEAFF | TRBD1 | TRBV11-3 | - | TRBJ1-1
TGTGCCAGCAGCCCATTAGCGGGGGGGCTCAATGAGCAGTTCTTC | CASSPLAGGLNEQFF | TRBD2 | TRBV14 | - | TRBJ2-1
TGCGCCAGCAGCCCCTGGACTAGCGGGGGGGCCACAGATACGCAGTATTTT | CASSPWTSGGATDTQYF | TRBD2 | TRBV5-1 | - | TRBJ2-3
TGTGCCAGCAGCGCGACTAGCGGTTCTCAGCAGTACTTC | CASSATSGSQQYF | TRBD2 | TRBV9 | once | TRBJ2-7
TGCGCCAGCAGCCAAGCCGGTCAAGTCCAAGAGACCCAGTACTTC | CASSQAGQVQETQYF | - | TRBV4-1 | - | TRBJ2-5
TGTGCCTGGAGTGGGGCAGGGAGCTTCTATGGCTACACCTTC | CAWSGAGSFYGYTF | - | TRBV30 | - | TRBJ1-2
TGTGCCAGCAGCTTCGGGGGGGTGAGGGAGACCCAGTACTTC | CASSFGGVRETQYF | TRBD2 | TRBV7-8 | - | TRBJ2-5